The clone carrying this TCR beta chain is a singleton in its sample. CDR3 length: 15 amino acids. Trimming left V 6 bases short and J 0 bases short, with 14 bases between. Germline V gene lookup returns CDR1 MNHEY and CDR2 SVGAGI. The data were obtained in a study of cytomegalovirus exposure and HLA in healthy donors. PCR primers comprised 60 Vbeta and 13 Jbeta primers. TCRdb's table, derived via immunoSEQ multiplex PCR, lists solely in-frame clones and lacks some. The data contain some 220,000 clones, roughly 91% of them singletons. Healthy bone marrow donors made up the donor group. The V gene is TRBV6-5, the J gene TRBJ1-1; D is perhaps TRBD1 (5 bases). The specimen was PBMCs. The source of this sequence is a woman between 18 and 29 years old in good health and CMV-seronegative. The CDR3 reads CASRIDRSMNTEAFF. The CDR3 nucleotides read TGTGCCAGCAGGATCGACAGAAGTATGAACACTGAAGCTTTCTTT.